The 10 T cell receptor beta chains presented below share a single source sample, sequenced in a study of control samples from healthy donors and cancer patients. Libraries were prepared by immunoSEQ multiplex PCR; TCRdb keeps only in-frame clonotypes and omits some of them. The repertoire holds 70,000 to 100,000 clones, with 85% to 90% as singletons. Sequencing was performed on blood. The origin of the receptors is an older woman in good health.

This chain links TRBV11-2 with TRBJ2-3; 10 nucleotides match TRBD1. CDR1 is SGHAT and CDR2 is FQNNGV in the germline V gene. V lost 5 bases and J lost 4; bases outside the gene matches: 3. The CDR3 covers 14 residues. CDR3 region: CASSTGTGADTQYF. CDR3 DNA: TGTGCCAGCAGCACCGGGACAGGGGCAGATACGCAGTATTTT.

The chain recombines TRBV27 with TRBJ2-5; TRBD2 matches 12 bases. Germline CDR1 and CDR2: MNHEY and SMNVEV (reference sequence). The CDR3 is 22 amino acids. J was trimmed by 5 bases and V by 0 bases; bases with no gene match: 22. CDR3 DNA sequence: TGTGCCAGCAGTTTATCTCCCAGGGGGGTGGCTAGCGGGAGGGCTCCCCGGGAGACCCAGTACTTC. Translated, it gives CASSLSPRGVASGRAPRETQYF.

The V and J genes are TRBV28 and TRBJ2-5; 11 nucleotides match TRBD1. The CDR3 has 14 residues. Germline loops: CDR1 MDHEN, CDR2 SYDVKM. Trimming at V came to 4 bases and at J to 7 bases, leaving 5 bases not matched to a gene. CDR3 protein: CASSSLGQGGTQYF. The DNA for the CDR3 is TGTGCCAGCAGTTCCCTGGGACAGGGGGGGACCCAGTACTTC.

A single count supports this clone. The CDR3 DNA is TGTGCCACCAGTGATAGATCGGGGACCGCGAACACCGGGGAGCTGTTTTTT. This sequence encodes CATSDRSGTANTGELFF. This chain links TRBV24-1 with TRBJ2-2; D could derive from TRBD1 or TRBD2 (5 bases each). The CDR3 totals 17 residues. Between the trimmed V and J ends, which lost 3 bases and 0 bases, there was a span of 13 bases. Germline CDR1 and CDR2: KGHDR and SFDVKD.

The chain recombines TRBV29-1 with TRBJ1-2; maybe TRBD1 (5 bases). Germline values: CDR1 SQVTM, CDR2 ANQGSEA. The V and J ends lost 1 base and 4 bases respectively, with 19 bases between them. This CDR3 contains 16 residues. The CDR3 here is CSVEVVTAKNFYGYTF. The CDR3 DNA sequence: TGCAGCGTTGAAGTTGTGACAGCTAAGAACTTCTATGGCTACACCTTC. Full variable domain (missing parts from reference TRBV29-1 and TRBJ1-2): SAVISQKPSRDICQRGTSLTIQCQVDSQVTMMFWYRQQPGQSLTLIATANQGSEATYESGFVIDKFPISRPNLTFSTLTVSNMSPEDSSIYLCSVEVVTAKNFYGYTFGSGTRLTVV.

This sequence joins TRBV27 and TRBJ1-2; D might be TRBD1 (6 bases). Germline V gene lookup returns CDR1 MNHEY and CDR2 SMNVEV (reference sequence). V lost 5 bases to trimming and J lost 5 bases, with 15 bases between them. The CDR3 is made up of 14 amino acids. The DNA of the CDR3 is TGTGCCAGCAGTCGGGGGGGCGTCGGATATGGCTACACCTTC. The encoded protein is CASSRGGVGYGYTF.

V usage is TRBV6-5 and J usage is TRBJ1-2; no definite D call. Germline lookup yields CDR1 MNHEY and CDR2 SVGAGI. V lost 5 bases and J lost 3, with 10 bases in between. This CDR3 has 13 amino acids. In DNA form, the CDR3 reads TGTGCCAGCAGTCCACAGCAGTACTATGGCTACACCTTC. Translating gives CASSPQQYYGYTF.

The V gene is TRBV5-1, the J gene TRBJ1-1; D gene ambiguous. Germline CDR1 SGHRS, CDR2 YFSETQ. The CDR3 sequence is 14 residues long. Trimming removed 0 bases at V and 1 base at J, with 7 bases between. The CDR3, as DNA: TGCGCCAGCAGCTTGGCAACGGGGAACACTGAAGCTTTCTTT. It translates to CASSLATGNTEAFF.

This sequence joins TRBV2 and TRBJ2-1; D is ambiguous. CDR1 and CDR2 from the germline V gene are SNHLY and FYNNEI. The ends were cut back, 7 bases at V and 0 bases at J, with 10 bases in the middle. This CDR3 comprises 14 residues. The CDR3 DNA follows: TGTGCCAGCAATTACTCTCCCTCCTACAATGAGCAGTTCTTC. Translated, it gives CASNYSPSYNEQFF.

The J gene is TRBJ2-1, the V gene TRBV21-1. TRBV21-1 is recorded as a pseudogene. This CDR3 has 17 amino acids. The CDR3 sequence is CASAKEGFTPSYNEQFF. In nucleotides, the CDR3 is TGTGCCAGCGCCAAAGAGGGCTTCACTCCTTCTTACAATGAGCAGTTCTTC.